What follows are 23 T cell receptor beta chains derived from one specimen sequenced in a study of vaccination and CD4 T cells after COVID-19. These receptors' targets are unknown. Treatment specified: approximately 9-day PBMC culture with coronavirus spike peptide pools or control peptides (ViraFEST assay). Sequenced with the Oncomine TCR Beta short-read assay was DNA taken from cultured CD4+ T cells. TCRdb re-called the PCR reads with MiXCR, one entry per CDR3 protein. The sample records just under 20,000 distinct CDR3 sequences, more than 40% being singletons. Sequenced material: CD4+ T cells from blood, cultured in vitro, taken before SARS-CoV-2 vaccination. These receptors all stem from a human donor who had recovered from COVID-19.

This chain joins TRBV24-1 and TRBJ2-1, with D perhaps matching TRBD2 (6 bases). V lost 3 bases and J lost 5, with 13 bases in between. CDR3 length: 15 amino acids. Germline CDR1 is KGHDR and CDR2 is SFDVKD. CDR3 sequence: CATSDLTSWDNEQFF. The CDR3 coding sequence is TGTGCCACCAGTGATCTAACTAGCTGGGACAATGAGCAGTTCTTC.

The chain recombines TRBV30 with TRBJ1-5, with 12 bases aligning to TRBD1. Per germline, CDR1 GTSNPN and CDR2 SVGIG (reference sequence). The CDR3 runs to 18 residues. The ends lost 0 bases at V and 0 bases at J; junction bases unmatched: 6. In DNA form, the CDR3 reads TGTGCCTGGAGTGTAAGGGGACAGGGGGCGTATAGCAATCAGCCCCAGCATTTT. This translates into CAWSVRGQGAYSNQPQHF.

This clonotype occurred a few times. The V and J genes are TRBV7-2 and TRBJ2-2; TRBD2 aligns across 8 bases. The V gene end was trimmed by 8 bases and the J gene end by 4 bases; junction bases not matched to a gene: 12. Germline CDR1 SGHTA, CDR2 FQGNSA. The CDR3 runs 16 residues. In DNA, the CDR3 is TGTGCCAGCCAGCTCTCTTTACTAGCGGTCACCGGGGAGCTGTTTTTT. Translation gives CASQLSLLAVTGELFF.

V usage is TRBV6-5 and J usage is TRBJ2-2; no clear D. This CDR3 is 13 amino acids long. The germline V gene encodes CDR1 MNHEY and CDR2 SVGAGI. Deletions cut 0 bases from V and 6 bases from J, with 5 bases between. As DNA, the CDR3 is TGTGCCAGCAGTTACTCGGCTGCCGGGGAGCTGTTTTTT. This codes for CASSYSAAGELFF.

The V call is TRBV27, the J call TRBJ1-1, with TRBD1 as a possible D gene (6 bases). Germline V gene lookup returns CDR1 MNHEY and CDR2 SMNVEV (reference sequence). Trimming pared 0 bases from V and 3 bases from J, leaving 8 bases between. The CDR3 totals 14 residues. The CDR3 loop reads CASSLSGGHTEAFF. In DNA, the CDR3 is TGTGCCAGCAGTTTATCGGGGGGCCACACTGAAGCTTTCTTT.

The chain recombines TRBV19 with TRBJ2-5, with 14 positions matching TRBD2. Germline-derived CDR1 and CDR2 are LNHDA and SQIVND (reference sequence). The CDR3 sequence is 16 residues long. The J segment lost 5 bases and the V segment lost 4 bases, leaving 6 bases of the junction unmatched. The CDR3 spells CASSTPGLAGVETQYF. The CDR3 DNA sequence: TGTGCCAGTAGTACCCCGGGACTAGCGGGGGTTGAGACCCAGTACTTC.

The chain joins TRBV9 to TRBJ1-5; 9 nucleotides line up with TRBD1. Germline assignment: CDR1 SGDLS and CDR2 YYNGEE. V lost 4 bases and J lost 0; bases outside the gene matches: 2. This CDR3 comprises 15 residues. CDR3 sequence reads: CASSRTGDSNQPQHF. The CDR3 bases are TGTGCCAGCAGCCGGACAGGGGATAGCAATCAGCCCCAGCATTTT. Full variable domain (missing parts from reference TRBV9 and TRBJ1-5): DSGVTQTPKHLITATGQRVTLRCSPRSGDLSVYWYQQSLDQGLQFLIQYYNGEERAKGNILERFSAQQFPDLHSELNLSSLELGDSALYFCASSRTGDSNQPQHFGDGTRLSIL.

V and J are TRBV14 and TRBJ1-5, with D uncertain. There are 13 residues in the CDR3. V lost 4 bases and J lost 5, with 9 bases in between. Germline CDR1 SGHDN, CDR2 FVKESK. DNA of the CDR3: TGTGCCAGCAGCCCCGAGAGGGATCAGCCCCAGCATTTT. Translation gives CASSPERDQPQHF. Drawing the rest from reference TRBV14 and TRBJ1-5, the complete variable domain is EAGVTQFPSHSVIEKGQTVTLRCDPISGHDNLYWYRRVMGKEIKFLLHFVKESKQDESGMPNNRFLAERTGGTYSTLKVQPAELEDSGVYFCASSPERDQPQHFGDGTRLSIL.

The chain carries TRBV30 and TRBJ1-2; D gene ambiguous. Germline CDR1 and CDR2: GTSNPN and SVGIG (reference sequence). The V and J ends lost 5 bases and 2 bases respectively, with 9 bases between them. This CDR3 region has 12 residues. The CDR3 coding sequence is TGTGCCTGGGGTTTCGGGAACTATGGCTACACCTTC. As protein: CAWGFGNYGYTF.

The V call is TRBV7-9, the J call TRBJ2-3, with 8 bases that match TRBD2. The V gene's germline CDR1 is SEHNR and CDR2 FQNEAQ (reference sequence). The V and J ends lost 2 bases and 5 bases, in that order; junction bases with no gene match: 3. CDR3 length: 14 residues. CDR3 residues: CASSLKREKDTQYF. CDR3 DNA sequence: TGTGCCAGCAGCTTAAAGCGGGAGAAAGATACGCAGTATTTT.

This rearrangement joins TRBV24-1 to TRBJ2-1, with TRBD2 as a possible D gene (6 bases). The CDR3 sequence is 16 residues long. The germline gives CDR1 KGHDR, CDR2 SFDVKD. V was shortened by 3 bases and J by 5 bases, with 16 bases between the two germline ends. For the CDR3, the DNA is TGTGCCACCAGTGATCCCGGGACTGAATTTCACAATGAGCAGTTCTTC. As protein: CATSDPGTEFHNEQFF.

This clonotype has only a few counts. This sequence joins TRBV7-2 and TRBJ1-1, with no clear D. This CDR3 spans 13 amino acids. Deletions cut 2 bases from V and 1 base from J, with 5 bases between. Germline V CDR1 and CDR2: SGHTA, FQGNSA. The CDR3, as DNA: TGTGCCAGCAGCTTATTAACGAACACTGAAGCTTTCTTT. It translates to CASSLLTNTEAFF.

Here the CDR3 DNA reads TGTGCCAGCGGGGGTCACTGGCAAGAGACCCAGTACTTC. Protein: CASGGHWQETQYF. The rearrangement joins TRBV10-3 to TRBJ2-5; 7 bases are shared with TRBD2. The CDR3 consists of 13 residues. CDR1 and CDR2 from the germline V gene are ENHRY and SYGVKD. V was pared by 10 bases and J by 2 bases, with 7 bases of the junction left unmatched.

The chain is built from TRBV5-4 and TRBJ2-2; D is undetermined. Trimming took 5 bases from V and 1 from J, leaving 9 bases between them. Germline V lookup: CDR1 SGHNT, CDR2 YYREEE (reference sequence). This CDR3 has 14 amino acids. CDR3 region: CASSLDGNTGELFF. The CDR3 DNA is TGTGCCAGCAGTCTAGACGGGAACACCGGGGAGCTGTTTTTT.

The genes are TRBV6-5 and TRBJ1-5, with TRBD1 identical over 7 bases. The trim removed 2 bases at V and 6 bases at J, leaving 4 bases unmatched. Looked up from germline, CDR1 is MNHEY and CDR2 is SVGAGI. The CDR3 has 14 residues. Here the CDR3 reads CASSYRQGGQPQHF. Here the CDR3 DNA reads TGTGCCAGCAGTTACCGACAGGGAGGTCAGCCCCAGCATTTT.

This clonotype showed up just a few times. The chain recombines TRBV20-1 with TRBJ2-5, with TRBD2 matching 15 bases. After removal of 7 bases from V and 4 bases from J, the junction contained 4 bases not matched to a gene. This CDR3 comprises 14 residues. Germline V gene lookup returns CDR1 DFQATT and CDR2 SNEGSKA (reference sequence). The CDR3 sequence is CSGRGLAGGETQYF. For the CDR3, the DNA is TGCAGTGGGAGGGGACTAGCGGGGGGAGAGACCCAGTACTTC.

The chain has TRBV20-1 and TRBJ1-6; 8 bases line up with TRBD1. This CDR3 has 13 amino acids. V shed 3 bases, J shed 8 bases, and the junction held 3 bases outside the gene matches. CDR1 and CDR2 from the germline V gene are DFQATT and SNEGSKA (reference sequence). CDR3: CSARPGGDSPLHF. CDR3 DNA sequence: TGCAGTGCTAGGCCAGGGGGCGATTCACCCCTCCACTTT.

The table lists this clonotype with a few counts. V gene TRBV6-2 or TRBV6-3 combines with J gene TRBJ2-7, with unresolved D. The CDR3 has 12 residues. V was trimmed by 7 bases and J by 0 bases, leaving 7 bases between them. Per the germline V gene, CDR1 is MNHEY and CDR2 is SVGEGT. In DNA form, the CDR3 reads TGTGCCAGCAAGTATGGCTCCTACGAGCAGTACTTC. This translates into CASKYGSYEQYF.

J is TRBJ2-3 and V is TRBV20-1, with D possibly being TRBD1 (6 bases). This CDR3 is 15 amino acids long. Germline assignment: CDR1 DFQATT and CDR2 SNEGSKA (reference sequence). Deletions cut 6 bases from V and 2 bases from J, with 18 bases between. This CDR3 is CSAGPWTDNTDTQYF. The CDR3 DNA reads TGCAGTGCCGGCCCCTGGACAGATAACACAGATACGCAGTATTTT.

The rearrangement uses TRBV18 and TRBJ2-5; D not resolved. Germline lookup yields CDR1 KGHSH and CDR2 LQKENI. Trimming removed 2 bases at V and 1 base at J, with 8 bases between. The CDR3 covers 14 residues. The CDR3 sequence: CASSPRGPQETQYF. DNA for the CDR3: TGTGCCAGCTCACCAAGAGGACCCCAAGAGACCCAGTACTTC.

This clonotype was counted between two and nine times. The genes are TRBV20-1 and TRBJ2-2; 10 bases line up with TRBD2. The germline CDR1 and CDR2 sequences are DFQATT and SNEGSKA (reference sequence). The trim removed 1 base at V and 0 bases at J, leaving 2 bases unmatched. The CDR3 is made up of 16 amino acids. The CDR3, as DNA: TGCAGTGCTAGAGTAAGCGGGAGGGCGAACACCGGGGAGCTGTTTTTT. As protein: CSARVSGRANTGELFF.

The chain links TRBV7-9 to TRBJ1-3; D may be TRBD1 (5 bases). CDR1 SEHNR and CDR2 FQNEAQ come from the germline V gene (reference sequence). This CDR3 has 16 amino acids. Between the trimmed V and J ends, which lost 3 bases and 1 base, there was a span of 13 bases. The CDR3 DNA is TGTGCCAGCAGCTTCGGGACTCCTGATTCTGGAAACACCATATATTTT. Its translation: CASSFGTPDSGNTIYF.

The rearrangement links TRBV28 to TRBJ2-5; no definite D call. The CDR3 consists of 13 residues. Germline CDR1 MDHEN, CDR2 SYDVKM. V was cut by 7 bases and J by 4 bases, with 13 bases left in between. CDR3 residues: CASNSSPLETQYF. The DNA for the CDR3 is TGTGCCAGCAATTCGAGTCCTTTAGAGACCCAGTACTTC.